This TCR beta chain derives from a study of technical replicates of blood from a handful of donors. Measured with immunoSEQ multiplex PCR; TCRdb has only the in-frame clones, and not every one. The table has around 95,000 clones, approximately 94% seen once; the top ten hold 0.24%. The sequencing input was T cells isolated from PBMCs. This TCR came from a human donor in good health.

CDR3 residues: CASSHPDRPYEQYF. DNA of the CDR3: TGTGCCAGCAGCCACCCTGACAGGCCCTACGAGCAGTACTTC. The chain is built from TRBV7-6 and TRBJ2-7; weak D call: TRBD1 (6 bases). The CDR3 contains 14 residues. V was trimmed by 5 bases and J by 2 bases, leaving 13 bases between them. The germline CDR1 and CDR2 sequences are SGHVS and FNYEAQ. Filled out from reference TRBV7-6 and TRBJ2-7, the complete variable domain reads GAGVSQSPRYKVTKRGQDVALRCDPISGHVSLYWYRQALGQGPEFLTYFNYEAQQDKSGLPNDRFSAERPEGSISTLTIQRTEQRDSAMYRCASSHPDRPYEQYFGPGTRLTVT.